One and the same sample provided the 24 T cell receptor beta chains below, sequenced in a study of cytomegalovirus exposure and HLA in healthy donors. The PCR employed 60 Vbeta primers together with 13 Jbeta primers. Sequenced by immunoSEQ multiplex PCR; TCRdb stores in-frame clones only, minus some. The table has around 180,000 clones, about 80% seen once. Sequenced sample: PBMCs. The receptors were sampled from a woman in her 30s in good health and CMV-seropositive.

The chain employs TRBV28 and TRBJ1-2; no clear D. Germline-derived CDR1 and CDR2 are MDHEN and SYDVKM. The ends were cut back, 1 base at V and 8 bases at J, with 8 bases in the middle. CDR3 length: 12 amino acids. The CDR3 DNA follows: TGTGCCAGCAGTTTATCCGGGGAAGGCTACACCTTC. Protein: CASSLSGEGYTF.

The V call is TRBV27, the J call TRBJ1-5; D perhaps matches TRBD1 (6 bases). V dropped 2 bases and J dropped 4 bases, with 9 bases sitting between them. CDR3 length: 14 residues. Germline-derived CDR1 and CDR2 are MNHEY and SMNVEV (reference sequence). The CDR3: CASSLRRGNQPQHF. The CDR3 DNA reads TGTGCCAGCAGTTTAAGAAGGGGGAATCAGCCCCAGCATTTT.

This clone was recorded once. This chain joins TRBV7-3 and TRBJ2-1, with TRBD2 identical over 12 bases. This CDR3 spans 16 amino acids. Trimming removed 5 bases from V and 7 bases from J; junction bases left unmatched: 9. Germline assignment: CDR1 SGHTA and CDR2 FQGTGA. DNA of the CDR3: TGTGCCAGCAGCCCGCCGGGACTAGCGGGCGGTAATGAGCAGTTCTTC. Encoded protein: CASSPPGLAGGNEQFF.

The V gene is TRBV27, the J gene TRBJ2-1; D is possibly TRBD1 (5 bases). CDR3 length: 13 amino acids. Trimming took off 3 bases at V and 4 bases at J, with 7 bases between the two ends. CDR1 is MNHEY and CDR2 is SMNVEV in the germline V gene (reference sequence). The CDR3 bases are TGTGCCAGCAGTTTCCAGGGATACAATGAGCAGTTCTTC. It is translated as CASSFQGYNEQFF.

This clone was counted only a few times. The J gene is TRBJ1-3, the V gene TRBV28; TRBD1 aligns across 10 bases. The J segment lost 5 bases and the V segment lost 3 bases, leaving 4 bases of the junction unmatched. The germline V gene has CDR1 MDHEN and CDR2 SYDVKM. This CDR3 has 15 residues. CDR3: CASSFGTGVRNTIYF. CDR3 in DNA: TGTGCCAGCAGTTTTGGGACAGGGGTCCGAAACACCATATATTTT.

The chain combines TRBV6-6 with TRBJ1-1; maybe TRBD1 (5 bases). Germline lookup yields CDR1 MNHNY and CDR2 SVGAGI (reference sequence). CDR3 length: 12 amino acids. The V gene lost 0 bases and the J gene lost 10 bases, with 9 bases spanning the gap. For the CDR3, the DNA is TGTGCCAGCAGTTACTCCAGGGATGGAGCTTTCTTT. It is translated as CASSYSRDGAFF.

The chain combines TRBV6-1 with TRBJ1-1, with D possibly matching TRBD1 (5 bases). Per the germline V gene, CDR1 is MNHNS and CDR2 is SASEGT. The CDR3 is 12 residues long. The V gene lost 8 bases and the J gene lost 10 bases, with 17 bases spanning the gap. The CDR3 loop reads CASQGSAGRAFF. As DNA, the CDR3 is TGTGCCAGCCAGGGATCGGCAGGACGAGCTTTCTTT.

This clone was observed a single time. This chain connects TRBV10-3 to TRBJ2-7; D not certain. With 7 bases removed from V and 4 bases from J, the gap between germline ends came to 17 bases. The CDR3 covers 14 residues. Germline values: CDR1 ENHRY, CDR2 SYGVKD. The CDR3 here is CAITEGAATYEQYF. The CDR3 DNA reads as TGTGCCATCACCGAAGGAGCCGCTACTTACGAGCAGTACTTC.

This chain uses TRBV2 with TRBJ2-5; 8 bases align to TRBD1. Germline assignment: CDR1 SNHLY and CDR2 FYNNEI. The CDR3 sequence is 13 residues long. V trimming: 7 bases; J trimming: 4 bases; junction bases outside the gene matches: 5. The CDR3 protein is CASNLGTGETQYF. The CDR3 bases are TGTGCCAGCAACCTGGGGACAGGAGAGACCCAGTACTTC.

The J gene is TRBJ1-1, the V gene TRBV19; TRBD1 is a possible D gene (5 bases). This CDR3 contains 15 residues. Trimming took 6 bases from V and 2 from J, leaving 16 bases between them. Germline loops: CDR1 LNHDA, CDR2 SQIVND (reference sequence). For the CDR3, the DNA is TGTGCCAGTAGAAACATAGGGGATATAAACACTGAAGCTTTCTTT. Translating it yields CASRNIGDINTEAFF.

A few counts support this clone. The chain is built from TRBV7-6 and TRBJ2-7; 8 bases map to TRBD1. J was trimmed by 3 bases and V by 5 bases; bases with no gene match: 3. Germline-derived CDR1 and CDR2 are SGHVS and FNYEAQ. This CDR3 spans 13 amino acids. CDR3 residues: CASSNTGGYEQYF. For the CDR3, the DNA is TGTGCCAGCAGCAATACAGGGGGCTACGAGCAGTACTTC.

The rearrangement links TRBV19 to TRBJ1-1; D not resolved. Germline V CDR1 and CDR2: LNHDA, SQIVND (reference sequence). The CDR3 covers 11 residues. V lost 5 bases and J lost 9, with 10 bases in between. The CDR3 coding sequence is TGTGCCAGTAGTGAGAGCCAACAAGCTTTCTTT. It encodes CASSESQQAFF. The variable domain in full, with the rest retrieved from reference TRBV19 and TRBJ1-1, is DGGITQSPKYLFRKEGQNVTLSCEQNLNHDAMYWYRQDPGQGLRLIYYSQIVNDFQKGDIAEGYSVSREKKESFPLTVTSAQKNPTAFYLCASSESQQAFFGQGTRLTVV.

The CDR3 spells CASSLRRVLPDTQYF. The CDR3 region has the DNA TGTGCCAGCAGTTTACGGAGGGTGCTCCCAGATACGCAGTATTTT. This chain links TRBV27 with TRBJ2-3; tentatively, D is TRBD2 (6 bases). The CDR3 loop spans 15 amino acids. V lost 2 bases to trimming and J lost 4 bases, with 13 bases between them. In germline, CDR1 is MNHEY, CDR2 SMNVEV (reference sequence).

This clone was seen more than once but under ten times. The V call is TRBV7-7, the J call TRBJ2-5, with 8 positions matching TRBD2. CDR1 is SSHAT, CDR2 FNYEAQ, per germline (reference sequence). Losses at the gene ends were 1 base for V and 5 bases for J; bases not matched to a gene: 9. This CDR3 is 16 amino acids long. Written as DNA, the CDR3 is TGTGCCAGCAGCTTAGACCTCCCTACTAGCGGCGAGACCCAGTACTTC. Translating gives CASSLDLPTSGETQYF.

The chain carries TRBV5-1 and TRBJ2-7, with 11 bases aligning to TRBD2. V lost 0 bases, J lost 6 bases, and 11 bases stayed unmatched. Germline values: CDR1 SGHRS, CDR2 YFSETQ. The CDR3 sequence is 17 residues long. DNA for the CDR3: TGCGCCAGCAGCTTGGCCTCGGTAGCGGGAGGGACGCCCGAGCAGTACTTC. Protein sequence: CASSLASVAGGTPEQYF.

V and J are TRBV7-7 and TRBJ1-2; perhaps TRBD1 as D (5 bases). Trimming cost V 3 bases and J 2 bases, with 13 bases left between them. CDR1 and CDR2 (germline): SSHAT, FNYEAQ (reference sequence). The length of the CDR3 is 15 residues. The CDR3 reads CASSLVRGWNYGYTF. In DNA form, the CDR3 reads TGTGCCAGCAGCTTGGTGCGGGGCTGGAACTATGGCTACACCTTC.

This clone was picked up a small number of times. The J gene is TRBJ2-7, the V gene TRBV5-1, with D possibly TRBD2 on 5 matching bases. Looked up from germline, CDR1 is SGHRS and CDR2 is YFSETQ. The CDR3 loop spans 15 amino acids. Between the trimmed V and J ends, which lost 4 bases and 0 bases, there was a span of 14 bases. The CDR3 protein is CASSAGPGISYEQYF. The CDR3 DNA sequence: TGCGCCAGCAGCGCTGGTCCGGGGATCTCCTACGAGCAGTACTTC. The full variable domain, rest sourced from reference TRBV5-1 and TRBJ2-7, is KAGVTQTPRYLIKTRGQQVTLSCSPISGHRSVSWYQQTPGQGLQFLFEYFSETQRNKGNFPGRFSGRQFSNSRSEMNVSTLELGDSALYLCASSAGPGISYEQYFGPGTRLTVT.

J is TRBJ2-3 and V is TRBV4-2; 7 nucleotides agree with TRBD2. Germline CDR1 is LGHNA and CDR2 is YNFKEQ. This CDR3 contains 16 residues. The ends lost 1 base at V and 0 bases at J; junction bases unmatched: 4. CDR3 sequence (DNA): TGTGCCAGCAGCCAAGGAAGTAGCGGGAGCACAGATACGCAGTATTTT. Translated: CASSQGSSGSTDTQYF.

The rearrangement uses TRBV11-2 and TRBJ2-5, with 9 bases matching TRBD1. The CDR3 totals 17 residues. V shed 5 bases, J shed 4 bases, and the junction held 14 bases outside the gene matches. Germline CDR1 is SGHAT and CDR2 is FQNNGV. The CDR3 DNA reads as TGTGCCAGCAGCCCCCTGGGACAGGGCCCCGCTGGAGAGACCCAGTACTTC. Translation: CASSPLGQGPAGETQYF.

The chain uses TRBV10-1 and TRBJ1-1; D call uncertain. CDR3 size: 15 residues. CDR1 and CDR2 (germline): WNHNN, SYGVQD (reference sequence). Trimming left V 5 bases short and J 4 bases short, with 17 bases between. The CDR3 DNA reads TGCGCCAGCAGTTTTACTAGTAATGTATTCACTGAAGCTTTCTTT. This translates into CASSFTSNVFTEAFF.

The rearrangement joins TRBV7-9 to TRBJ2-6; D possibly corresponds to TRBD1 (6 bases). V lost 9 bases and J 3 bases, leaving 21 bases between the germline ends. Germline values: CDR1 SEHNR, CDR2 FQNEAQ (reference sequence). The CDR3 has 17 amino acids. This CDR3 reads CASTGTSKSGGANVLTF. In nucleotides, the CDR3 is TGTGCCAGTACAGGGACATCAAAGAGTGGTGGGGCCAACGTCCTGACTTTC.

CDR3 nucleotides: TGTGCCAGCAGGGACAGGGGAGGGGACACTGAAGCTTTCTTT. Its translation is CASRDRGGDTEAFF. This sequence joins TRBV6-5 and TRBJ1-1, with 9 bases lining up with TRBD1. Germline V lookup: CDR1 MNHEY, CDR2 SVGAGI. The CDR3 is 14 amino acids. Trimming removed 6 bases from V and 3 bases from J; junction bases left unmatched: 5.

This chain's CDR3 is CASGQVTGELFF. The DNA of the CDR3 is TGTGCTAGTGGCCAGGTCACCGGGGAGCTGTTTTTT. The V and J genes are TRBV12-5 and TRBJ2-2; no reliable D call. The germline V and J ends were trimmed by 6 bases and 4 bases, with 6 bases remaining between them. CDR3 length equals 12 residues. Germline V gene sequence: CDR1 LGHNT, CDR2 FRNRAP. The whole variable domain, filled in from reference TRBV12-5 and TRBJ2-2, reads DARVTQTPRHKVTEMGQEVTMRCQPILGHNTVFWYRQTMMQGLELLAYFRNRAPLDDSGMPKDRFSAEMPDATLATLKIQPSEPRDSAVYFCASGQVTGELFFGEGSRLTVL.

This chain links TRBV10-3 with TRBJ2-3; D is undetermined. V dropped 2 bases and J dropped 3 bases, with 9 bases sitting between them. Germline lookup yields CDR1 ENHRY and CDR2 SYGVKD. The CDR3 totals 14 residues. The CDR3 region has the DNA TGTGCCATCAGTGAGGGTTCCACTACAGATACGCAGTATTTT. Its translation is CAISEGSTTDTQYF.